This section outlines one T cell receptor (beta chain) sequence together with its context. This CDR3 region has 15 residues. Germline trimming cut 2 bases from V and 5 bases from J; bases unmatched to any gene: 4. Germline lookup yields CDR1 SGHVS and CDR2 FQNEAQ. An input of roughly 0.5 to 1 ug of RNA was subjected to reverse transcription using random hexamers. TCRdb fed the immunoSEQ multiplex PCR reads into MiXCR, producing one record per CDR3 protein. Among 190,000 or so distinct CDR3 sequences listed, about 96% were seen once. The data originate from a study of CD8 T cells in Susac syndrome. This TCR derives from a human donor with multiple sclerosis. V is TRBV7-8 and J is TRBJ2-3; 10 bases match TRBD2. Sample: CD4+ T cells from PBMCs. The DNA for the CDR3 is TGTGCCAGCAGCTTAAGCGGGGGGGTGGAAGATACGCAGTATTTT. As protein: CASSLSGGVEDTQYF.